These T cell receptor beta chains were read from a single sample in a study of T cell changes during pregnancy in multiple sclerosis. The table came from immunoSEQ multiplex PCR; TCRdb's copy has only in-frame clones and leaves some out. The sample lists about 110,000 clones, 91% occurring once. Material: peripheral blood, obtained before pregnancy. Source of these receptors: a female donor with multiple sclerosis, enrolled in a pregnancy study. CDR3s include the opening cysteine and the closing phenylalanine or tryptophan. Each record gives: D gene, J gene, clone size, V gene, CDR3 DNA, CDR3 protein. The D gene is left open where the match is weak. Rows give clone size only sometimes, using once, few, many, or a class for an expanded clone.

-	TRBJ2-3	-	TRBV19	TGTGCCAGCAGGACTAGCACAGATACGCAGTATTTT	CASRTSTDTQYF
TRBD1	TRBJ1-2	-	TRBV5-4	TGTGCCAGCAGTCCGACAGGGGTTATTGACGGCTACACCTTC	CASSPTGVIDGYTF
-	TRBJ2-1	-	TRBV5-1	TGCGCCAGCAGCTTGGCCCGACTGCTTAATGAGCAGTTCTTC	CASSLARLLNEQFF
-	TRBJ2-1	-	TRBV6-1	TGTGCCAGCAGTGACCCACCCCCTTGGCCCAGTCCAAACAATGAGCAGTTCTTC	CASSDPPPWPSPNNEQFF
TRBD1	TRBJ1-5	-	TRBV28	TGTGCCAGCAGTTCCCGGGACAGGGGATCGGAGCCCCAGCATTTT	CASSSRDRGSEPQHF
TRBD1	TRBJ1-5	-	TRBV6-4	TGTGCCAGCAGTTACTCTGGGACAGGGCATAATCAGCCCCAGCATTTT	CASSYSGTGHNQPQHF
TRBD2	TRBJ2-7	-	TRBV4-3	TGCGCCAGCAGCCAAGAGGGGCGGGGGTGGGAGCAGTACTTC	CASSQEGRGWEQYF
TRBD1	TRBJ2-7	-	TRBV7-2	TGTGCCAGCAGCTTACTCGCGACAGGGGGCGAGTACGAGCAGTACTTC	CASSLLATGGEYEQYF
TRBD1	TRBJ2-5	-	TRBV7-3	TGTGCCAGCAGCTCGACAGGGGGAGAGACCCAGTACTTC	CASSSTGGETQYF
TRBD2	TRBJ2-1	-	TRBV7-3	TGTGCCAGCAGCCAATTAGCGGGAGCGAGGAATGAGCAGTTCTTC	CASSQLAGARNEQFF
-	TRBJ2-7	-	TRBV2	TGTGCCAGCAGTGGGAGGTCCTACGAGCAGTACTTC	CASSGRSYEQYF
TRBD1	TRBJ1-1	-	TRBV5-1	TGCGCCAGCAGCCAGGGGACAGGGGCCTACACTGAAGCTTTCTTT	CASSQGTGAYTEAFF
-	TRBJ1-4	-	TRBV6-6	TGTGCCAGCAGTTCCGGGTCGACTAATGAAAAACTGTTTTTT	CASSSGSTNEKLFF
TRBD2	TRBJ2-1	once	TRBV7-8	TGTGCCAGCAGCTTTCTAGCGGGGGGGGATGAGCAGTTCTTC	CASSFLAGGDEQFF
TRBD1	TRBJ1-5	-	TRBV6-5	TGTGCCAGCAGACCCGAAGGACAGGGAAATCAGCCCCAGCATTTT	CASRPEGQGNQPQHF
-	TRBJ1-3	-	TRBV19	TGTGCCAGCAAATTTTCAGGGATTGAAAACACCATATATTTT	CASKFSGIENTIYF
TRBD1	TRBJ2-3	once	TRBV6-5	TGTGCCAGCAGCGACAGGGAAAGCACAGATACGCAGTATTTT	CASSDRESTDTQYF
TRBD1	TRBJ2-5	-	TRBV9	TGTGCCAGCAGCCCCAGGGACAGTCAGTCAGAGACCCAGTACTTC	CASSPRDSQSETQYF
TRBD2	TRBJ2-1	-	TRBV15	TGTGCCACCATAAGGGCGGGAGTCGGCTACAATGAGCAGTTCTTC	CATIRAGVGYNEQFF
TRBD2	TRBJ2-1	-	TRBV5-1	TGCGCCAGCAGCTTGATGAGCGGGAGTTGGTCGGACAATGAGCAGTTCTTC	CASSLMSGSWSDNEQFF
TRBD1	TRBJ1-2	few	TRBV7-9	TGTGCCAGTGGACAGGAATTCAGCCAATATGGCTACACCTTC	CASGQEFSQYGYTF
-	TRBJ2-7	-	TRBV27	TGTGCCAGCAGTTTATCGGGCGGGTACGAGCAGTACTTC	CASSLSGGYEQYF
TRBD1	TRBJ1-2	-	TRBV7-2	TGTGCCAGCAGCCTTCAGGGGGCTGGGTTTGGTGGCTACACCTTC	CASSLQGAGFGGYTF
-	TRBJ1-6	-	TRBV9	TGTGCCAGCAGCGTAACGAGGGTTTCCTATAATTCACCCCTCCACTTT	CASSVTRVSYNSPLHF
TRBD1	TRBJ1-6	-	TRBV7-8	TGTGCCAGCAGCTATTGGCAGGGGGCGCGGCCCCTCCACTTT	CASSYWQGARPLHF
-	TRBJ2-3	-	TRBV9	TGTGCCAGCAGCCCCACCGGCCTGAGCGCAGATACGCAGTATTTT	CASSPTGLSADTQYF
TRBD2	TRBJ2-2	-	TRBV18	TGTGCCAGCTCACCAGCCAGAACTAGCGGGAGATGGGTGATCGGGGAGCTGTTTTTT	CASSPARTSGRWVIGELFF
TRBD2	TRBJ2-3	-	TRBV15	TGTGCCACCAGCAGAAGTAGCGGGGGGCGGGGAGATACGCAGTATTTT	CATSRSSGGRGDTQYF
-	TRBJ1-5	-	TRBV7-6	TGTGCCAGCAGCTTTACAGAGCATCAGCCCCAGCATTTT	CASSFTEHQPQHF
TRBD2	TRBJ2-1	-	TRBV5-6	TGTGCCAGCAGCTTCTCGGGACTAAGCTCCTACAATGAGCAGTTCTTC	CASSFSGLSSYNEQFF
-	TRBJ1-2	-	TRBV12-5	TGTGCTAGTGGTTTTCAGCAGGCTAACTATGGCTACACCTTC	CASGFQQANYGYTF